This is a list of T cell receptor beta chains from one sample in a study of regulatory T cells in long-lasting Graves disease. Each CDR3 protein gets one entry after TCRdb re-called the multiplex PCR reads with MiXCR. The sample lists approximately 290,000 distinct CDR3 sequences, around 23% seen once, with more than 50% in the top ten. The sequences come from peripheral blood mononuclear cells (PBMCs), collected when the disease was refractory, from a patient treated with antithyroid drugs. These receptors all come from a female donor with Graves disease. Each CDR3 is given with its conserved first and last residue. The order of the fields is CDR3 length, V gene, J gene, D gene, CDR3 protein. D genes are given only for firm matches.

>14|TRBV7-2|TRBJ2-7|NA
CASSFRARGYEQYF
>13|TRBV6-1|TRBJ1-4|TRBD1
CASRWGQSEKLFF
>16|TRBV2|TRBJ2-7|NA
CASRPLGEGDPYEQYF
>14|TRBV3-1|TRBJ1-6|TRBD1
CASSLGQRRSPLHF
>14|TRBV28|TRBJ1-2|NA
CASRGGEVNYGYTF
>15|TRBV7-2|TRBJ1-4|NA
CASSSRGPSSEKLFF
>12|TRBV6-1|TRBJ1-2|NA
CASGDGPYGYTF
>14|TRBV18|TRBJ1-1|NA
CASSNGVGNTEAFF
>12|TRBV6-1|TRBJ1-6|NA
CASRDFGSPLHF
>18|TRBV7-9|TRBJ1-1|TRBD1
CASSSHRLSRQGRTEAFF
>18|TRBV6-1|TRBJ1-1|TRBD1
CASSEGQGVIVLNTEAFF
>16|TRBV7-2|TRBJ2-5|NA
CASSPYIFRGIETQYF
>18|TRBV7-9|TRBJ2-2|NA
CASSFPEPPDRLTGELFF
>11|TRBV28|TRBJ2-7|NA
CASSGINEQYF
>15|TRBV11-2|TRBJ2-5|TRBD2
CASSLRHSGGETQYF
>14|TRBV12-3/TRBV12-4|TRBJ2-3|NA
CASTPGLSTDTQYF
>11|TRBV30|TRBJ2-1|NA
CAWSRAREQFF
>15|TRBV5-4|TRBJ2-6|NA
CASSLEASGANVLTF
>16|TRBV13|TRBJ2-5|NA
CASSSGSETWGETQYF
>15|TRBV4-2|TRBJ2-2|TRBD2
CASGASGRYPGELFF
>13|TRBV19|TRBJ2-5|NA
CASSIARQETQYF
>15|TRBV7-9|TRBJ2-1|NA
CASSLGSFSYNEQFF
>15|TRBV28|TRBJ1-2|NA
CASSFAPRSGHGYTF
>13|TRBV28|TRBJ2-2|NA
CASSDSNTGELFF
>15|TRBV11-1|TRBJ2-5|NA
CASSLSGTSRGAQYF
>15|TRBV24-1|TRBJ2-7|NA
CATSDSFLTSGEQYF
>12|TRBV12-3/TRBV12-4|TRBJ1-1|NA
CASGGLGTEAFF
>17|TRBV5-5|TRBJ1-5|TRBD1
CASSLDRERTPDQPQHF
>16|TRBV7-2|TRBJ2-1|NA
CASSFVSADYYNEQFF
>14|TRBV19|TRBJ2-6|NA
CASSSRTGANVLTF
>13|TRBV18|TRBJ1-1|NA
CASSPAGNTEAFF